This TCR beta chain was retrieved from a study of cytomegalovirus exposure and HLA in healthy donors. Notes on this clone: No antigen is known for it.

General observations from the study: For presence/absence analyses, sequencing depth was assumed to be roughly uniform across donors. Confirmation was obtained in vitro that a few CMV-associated chains are specific for CMV antigens. In a later analysis, compared with equally common non-associated chains, HLA-associated beta chains were more expanded. In a later analysis, most CMV-associated TCR beta chains appeared HLA-restricted.

J lost 3 bases, V lost 8 bases, and 5 bases had no gene match. CDR3 length: 13 amino acids. Germline lookup yields CDR1 MNHEY and CDR2 SVGAGI. The PCR employed 60 Vbeta primers together with 13 Jbeta primers. The assay was immunoSEQ multiplex PCR, and TCRdb's table has in-frame clones only and misses some. The sample consists of some 99,000 clones, roughly 70% of them appearing once. This receptor was obtained from a man between 35 and 55 years old in good health and CMV-seronegative. Material: PBMCs. This rearrangement joins TRBV6-5 to TRBJ2-7; TRBD2 matches 9 bases. The CDR3 here is CASWASGVYEQYF. CDR3 coding DNA: TGTGCCAGCTGGGCTAGCGGGGTCTACGAGCAGTACTTC.